The 28 T cell receptor beta chains listed next were all sequenced from one sample in a study of tumor-infiltrating lymphocytes in primary liver carcinoma. Total RNA and DNA came together from approximately 20-30 mg of bulk tissue without cell sorting. From around 500 ng of total RNA, TCR beta-specific cDNA was reverse-transcribed using a constant-region primer. Employing slightly modified ARM-PCR, three nested multiplex PCR rounds were run, and these gave rise to the TCR beta libraries. The two initial PCR rounds, nine to eleven cycles each, used TRBV1-TRBV30 forward and C-beta reverse primers. TCRdb reprocessed the multiplex PCR reads via MiXCR and lists one record per CDR3 protein. The sample has roughly 190,000 distinct CDR3 sequences, 85% seen once; the top ten hold 15% to 20%. Input material: tumor tissue from primary liver carcinoma. The receptors stem from a man aged 40-55 years with primary liver carcinoma and hepatitis B virus infection.

The chain carries TRBV6-1 and TRBJ2-6; TRBD2 agrees at 7 bases. Germline CDR1 is MNHNS and CDR2 is SASEGT. This CDR3 spans 15 amino acids. V lost 5 bases to trimming and J lost 14 bases; unmatched junction nucleotides: 15. CDR3 bases: TGTGCCAGCAGTTTTGGGACTAACGGGTTCGACTTCCTGACTTTC. The encoded protein is CASSFGTNGFDFLTF.

About this clonotype: Mismatch with germline at one junction end may stem from a read error. V is TRBV4-1 and J is TRBJ2-1; 11 bases align to TRBD2. The CDR3 extends over 17 amino acids. CDR1 MGHRA and CDR2 YSYEKL come from the germline V gene. The CDR3 sequence is CSSSPMITSGSGNEQLF. As DNA, the CDR3 is TGCTCCAGCAGCCCTATGATAACTAGCGGGAGCGGAAATGAGCAGCTCTTC.

This sequence joins TRBV6-2 or TRBV6-3 and TRBJ2-7; 7 nucleotides agree with TRBD2. V trimming: 0 bases; J trimming: 13 bases; junction bases outside the gene matches: 12. This CDR3 contains 14 residues. Germline V lookup: CDR1 MNHEY, CDR2 SVGEGT. The CDR3 is CASSYSTSAYERYF. The CDR3 nucleotides read TGTGCCAGCAGTTACTCTACTAGCGCCTACGAGCGATACTTC.

As for this clonotype: Mismatch with germline at one junction end may stem from a read error. The chain couples TRBV28 to TRBJ2-1; TRBD2 aligns across 9 bases. The CDR3 is made up of 13 amino acids. Germline CDR1 MDHEN, CDR2 SYDVKM. CDR3 region: CAVSGRSYNEQFF. CDR3 nucleotide sequence: TGTGCCGTCAGCGGGAGGTCCTATAATGAGCAGTTCTTC. Looking up the rest from reference TRBV28 and TRBJ2-1 gives the full variable domain: DVKVTQSSRYLVKRTGEKVFLECVQDMDHENMFWYRQDPGLGLRLIYFSYDVKMKEKGDIPEGYSVSREKKERFSLILESASTNQTSMYLCAVSGRSYNEQFFGPGTRLTVL.

This clonotype appeared a single time. Its ends do not fully match the called genes, so a read error is possible. The chain couples TRBV6-5 to TRBJ2-6; possible D gene TRBD1, 5 bases. Germline V gene sequence: CDR1 MNHEY, CDR2 SVGAGI. This CDR3 has 13 residues. The CDR3 region is CASSFSTVNVLTF. The CDR3, as DNA: TGTGCAAGCAGTTTCTCGACAGTCAACGTCCTGACTTTC.

Worth noting for this clonotype: A read error may account for a junction end that differs from germline. The J gene is TRBJ2-5, the V gene TRBV5-1, with unresolved D. Germline V gives CDR1 SGHRS, CDR2 YFSETQ. The CDR3 is 13 amino acids. Here the CDR3 reads CANSLRNAETQYF. The CDR3 coding sequence is TGCGCCAACAGCTTGAGGAATGCGGAGACCCAGTACTTC.

This rearrangement joins TRBV29-1 to TRBJ2-7; D is possibly TRBD2 (6 bases). The germline V gene encodes CDR1 SQVTM and CDR2 ANQGSEA. The V gene lost 6 bases and the J gene lost 4 bases, with 10 bases spanning the gap. The CDR3 contains 11 residues. CDR3: CSVRDSYEQYF. As DNA, the CDR3 is TGCAGCGTACGGGACTCATACGAGCAGTACTTC.

The chain joins TRBV12-3 or TRBV12-4 to TRBJ2-7; 7 bases line up with TRBD1. Unmatched junction bases numbered 9, after V lost 5 bases and J lost 2 bases. The CDR3 sequence is 15 residues long. CDR3 residues: CASSVGVQGTYEQYF. In DNA form, the CDR3 reads TGTGCCAGCAGTGTCGGTGTACAGGGGACCTACGAGCAGTACTTC.

The chain combines TRBV20-1 with TRBJ2-1; the match to TRBD1 covers 8 bases. Per germline, CDR1 DFQATT and CDR2 SNEGSKA (reference sequence). This CDR3 region has 14 residues. V gave up 3 bases and J gave up 2 bases; unmatched junction bases: 3. The CDR3 spells CSASGQGTYNEQFF. CDR3 bases: TGCAGTGCTAGCGGACAGGGCACCTACAATGAGCAGTTCTTC.

On this clonotype itself: This CDR3 is missing its conserved last phenylalanine or tryptophan, likely due to a read error. The V and J genes are TRBV6-5 and TRBJ2-1; 9 bases agree with TRBD1. Germline values: CDR1 MNHEY, CDR2 SVGAGI. Trimming at V came to 5 bases and at J to 4 bases, leaving 12 bases not matched to a gene. The CDR3 is 17 residues long. The CDR3 here is CASSDRSGTGPYNEQFL. For the CDR3, the DNA is TGTGCCAGCAGTGACCGATCCGGGACAGGGCCATACAATGAGCAGTTCCTC.

On this clonotype itself: A junction boundary mismatches the germline segment, possibly from a read error. J is TRBJ2-1 and V is TRBV6-5; the D gene is possibly TRBD1 (6 bases). CDR3 length: 15 residues. In germline, CDR1 is MNHEY, CDR2 SVGAGI. The CDR3 reads CASRDPGAAYNEQLF. The CDR3 nucleotides read TGTGCCAGCAGAGACCCAGGGGCCGCCTACAATGAGCAGTTATTC.

As for this clonotype: The junction departs from germline at one end; a sequencing error may be responsible. The V gene is TRBV29-1, the J gene TRBJ2-1, with 12 bases matching TRBD2. The CDR3 totals 13 residues. Germline V gene data show CDR1 as SQVTM and CDR2 as ANQGSEA. DNA of the CDR3: TGCAGGGGGGGGACTAGCGGGTTCAGTGAGCAGCTCTTC. Translating gives CRGGTSGFSEQLF.

As concerns this clonotype: Germline and junction disagree at one end, which may indicate a read error. This chain joins TRBV29-1 and TRBJ2-3; 8 bases fit TRBD2. Germline loops: CDR1 SQVTM, CDR2 ANQGSEA. CDR3 size: 16 residues. CDR3 in DNA: TGTAGCGTTGATGGTCGGGAGGGCCTCCATACAGATATGCAGTATTTT. This codes for CSVDGREGLHTDMQYF.

This clonotype was recorded many times. In DNA form, the CDR3 reads TGTGCCAGCAGCCAAACTCCTGGCGGGGGGAAAGAGACCCAGTACTTC. It encodes CASSQTPGGGKETQYF. The genes are TRBV11-2 and TRBJ2-5, with 8 bases matching TRBD2. CDR3 length: 16 amino acids. With 5 bases clipped from V and 3 bases from J, the junction kept 11 bases outside the gene matches. Germline loops: CDR1 SGHAT, CDR2 FQNNGV. The whole variable domain, remainder taken from reference TRBV11-2 and TRBJ2-5, is EAGVAQSPRYKIIEKRQSVAFWCNPISGHATLYWYQQILGQGPKLLIQFQNNGVVDDSQLPKDRFSAERLKGVDSTLKIQPAKLEDSAVYLCASSQTPGGGKETQYFGPGTRLLVL.

To note about this clonotype: This CDR3 is missing its conserved last phenylalanine or tryptophan, likely due to a read error. The limits of the CDR3 on the DNA are not certain, so only TCRdb's listed CDR3 is given. The chain employs TRBV14 and TRBJ2-1; the table gives TRBD2 as D, unverified against the DNA. Germline V gene data show CDR1 as SGHDN and CDR2 as FVKESK. The CDR3 is 16 amino acids long, termini counted. CDR3 protein: CASSVVAGWVNNEQCL.

This clonotype was recorded only once. The junction shows a germline mismatch at one end, possibly a read error. The V and J genes are TRBV29-1 and TRBJ2-5; D is possibly TRBD1 (6 bases). The CDR3 is 13 residues long. The germline CDR1 and CDR2 sequences are SQVTM and ANQGSEA. The CDR3 DNA reads TGCAGCGTTGAAACTGGGGGCGGAAATACCCAATACTTC. It specifies CSVETGGGNTQYF.

With respect to this clonotype: One junction end does not reproduce the germline sequence, and a read error may be involved. The chain carries TRBV11-2 and TRBJ1-2; D is uncertain. The germline V gene encodes CDR1 SGHAT and CDR2 FQNNGV. The length of the CDR3 is 14 residues. The CDR3 DNA is TGTGCCAACAGCTTAAATCGGGCAGCTTATGGCAACACCTTC. Its translation: CANSLNRAAYGNTF.

Details on this clonotype: Germline is not matched at one junction end, which may reflect a read error. The chain recombines TRBV18 with TRBJ2-3; no reliable D call. This CDR3 is built from 14 residues. The germline V gene has CDR1 KGHSH and CDR2 LQKENI. Here the CDR3 DNA reads TGTGCAAGCTCACCAAGTCTGATCACAGATACGCAATATTTT. It codes for CASSPSLITDTQYF.

The chain links TRBV10-3 to TRBJ1-1; no clear D gene. The germline V and J ends were trimmed by 2 bases and 4 bases, with 11 bases remaining between them. CDR3 length: 14 amino acids. The germline gives CDR1 ENHRY, CDR2 SYGVKD. The CDR3 coding sequence is TGTGCCATCAGTGAGCGGGAAAACAGCACTGAAGCTTTCTTT. It is translated as CAISERENSTEAFF.

Regarding this clonotype: It may be a read error: a sequence one base away is much more abundant. The chain uses TRBV28 and TRBJ1-1; D is unclear. There are 13 residues in the CDR3. Germline assignment: CDR1 MDHEN and CDR2 SYDVKM. V shed 4 bases and J shed 1 base, with 7 bases lying between them. The CDR3: CASSSPKNTEAFF. CDR3 bases: TGTGCCAGCAGTTCCCCAAAGAACACTGAAGCTTTCTTT.

As to this clonotype: The junction does not match germline at one end; this may be a read error. The V and J genes are TRBV5-6 and TRBJ2-5; maybe TRBD2 (5 bases). Germline V gene sequence: CDR1 SGHDT, CDR2 YYEEEE. The CDR3 is made up of 14 amino acids. The CDR3 protein is CASRLEASQDTQYF. The CDR3 DNA follows: TGTGCCAGCAGGTTGGAGGCTAGCCAAGATACACAGTACTTC.

The rearrangement joins TRBV6-1 to TRBJ2-1, with 8 bases lining up with TRBD1. CDR3 length: 13 residues. The germline V gene encodes CDR1 MNHNS and CDR2 SASEGT. CDR3 sequence (DNA): TGTGTCAACAGTGAAGGGACAGGTGATGAGCAGTTCTTC. Amino acid sequence: CVNSEGTGDEQFF.

As regards this clonotype: With a much larger clone just one base away, this may be a read error. The V call is TRBV19, the J call TRBJ2-2; TRBD1 is a possible D gene (5 bases). This CDR3 region has 14 residues. CDR1 and CDR2 (germline): LNHDA, SQIVND (reference sequence). CDR3 residues: CANSSTGSTGELFF. CDR3 nucleotide sequence: TGTGCCAATAGTAGCACAGGATCCACCGGGGAGCTGTTTTTT.

This clonotype showed up just once. The CDR3 does not end in the conserved phenylalanine or tryptophan, so this is likely a read error. The DNA of the CDR3 is TGCGCCAACATTGAAGTAGAAAACACTGAAGCTTTCTAT. Residues: CANIEVENTEAFY. The gene calls are TRBV10-2 and TRBJ1-1; D is unclear. V was pared by 10 bases and J by 2 bases, with 14 bases between. The CDR3 sequence is 13 residues long. Germline values: CDR1 WSHSY, CDR2 SAAADI.

Concerning this clonotype itself: Since a much larger clone is just one base distant, this may be a read error. The chain joins TRBV14 to TRBJ1-2; D uncertain. Per germline, CDR1 SGHDN and CDR2 FVKESK. The CDR3 loop spans 13 amino acids. V dropped 1 base and J dropped 7 bases, with 10 bases sitting between them. CDR3 protein: CASSQVVKCGYTF. CDR3 DNA sequence: TGTGCCAGCAGCCAAGTGGTGAAGTGTGGCTACACCTTC.

Of note for this clonotype: The CDR3 ends on some other residue instead of the conserved phenylalanine or tryptophan, so this is likely a read error. The chain is built from TRBV11-1 and TRBJ2-4; D perhaps matches TRBD2 (6 bases). CDR1 and CDR2 (germline): SGHAT, FQDESV (reference sequence). V shed 3 bases and J shed 2 bases, with 17 bases lying between them. This CDR3 has 17 amino acids. CDR3 amino acids: CASSFPGSSGTKNIQYL. In DNA form, the CDR3 reads TGTGCCAGCAGCTTTCCAGGGAGTAGCGGAACCAAAAACATTCAGTACTTG.

Regarding this clonotype: This may stem from a read error, because a much larger clone lies one nucleotide away. The chain has TRBV28 and TRBJ2-7, with TRBD2 identical over 10 bases. The junction had 8 bases not matched to a gene; V was cut back by 7 bases and J by 5 bases. Per germline, CDR1 MDHEN and CDR2 SYDVKM. The length of the CDR3 is 14 residues. DNA for the CDR3: TGTGCCAGCAATTTGGGACTAGCGCTGGACGAGCAGTACTTC. Translating it yields CASNLGLALDEQYF.

About this clonotype itself: Germline and junction disagree at one end, which may indicate a read error. The chain is built from TRBV29-1 and TRBJ1-1; possibly TRBD1 for D (5 bases). Germline V gene sequence: CDR1 SQVTM, CDR2 ANQGSEA. The CDR3 is 15 residues long. CDR3 nucleotides: TGCAGCGTTCCGGCGGGGTGGGGCATGAACACTGAAGCTTTATTT. It translates to CSVPAGWGMNTEALF.